This T cell receptor (beta chain) was captured by sequencing in a study of cytomegalovirus exposure and HLA in healthy donors. Between the trimmed V and J ends, which lost 7 bases and 3 bases, there was a span of 12 bases. Germline V lookup: CDR1 MDHEN, CDR2 SYDVKM. The CDR3 has 14 residues. This clone was counted between two and nine times. Primers: 60 Vbeta forward and 13 Jbeta reverse. Here immunoSEQ multiplex PCR was the method, and the copy in TCRdb shows in-frame clones only, minus some. The data contain 100,000 to 150,000 clones, 70% to 80% of them singletons. The chain joins TRBV28 to TRBJ2-2; TRBD1 might be the D (7 bases). The receptor's source is a middle-aged man in good health and CMV-seropositive. Sequenced input: PBMCs. CDR3 sequence (DNA): TGTGCCAGCACCGCAGGGGGGTACACCGGGGAGCTGTTTTTT. It specifies CASTAGGYTGELFF.